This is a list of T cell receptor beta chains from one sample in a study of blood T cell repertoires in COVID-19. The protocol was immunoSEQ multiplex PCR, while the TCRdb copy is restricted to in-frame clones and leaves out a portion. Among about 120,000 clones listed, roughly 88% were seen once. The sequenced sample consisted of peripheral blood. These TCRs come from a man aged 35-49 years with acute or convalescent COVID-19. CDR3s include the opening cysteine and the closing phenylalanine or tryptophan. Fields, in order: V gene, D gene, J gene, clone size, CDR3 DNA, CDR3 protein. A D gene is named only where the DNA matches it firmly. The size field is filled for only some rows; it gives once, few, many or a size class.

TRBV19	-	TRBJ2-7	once	TGTGCCAGTAGTAACCAGGGGTGGGACGAGCAGTACTTC	CASSNQGWDEQYF
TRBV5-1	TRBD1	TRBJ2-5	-	TGCGCCAGCAGCTTTGGTGGGACAGCCCAAGAGACCCAGTACTTC	CASSFGGTAQETQYF
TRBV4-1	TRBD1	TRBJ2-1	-	TGCGCCAGCAGCCAACCGACAGGGAGCTCCTACAATGAGCAGTTCTTC	CASSQPTGSSYNEQFF
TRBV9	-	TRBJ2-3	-	TGTGCCAGCAGCGCCTTTGGCGGTAGCACAGATACGCAGTATTTT	CASSAFGGSTDTQYF
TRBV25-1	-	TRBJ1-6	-	TGTGCCAGCAGTGAAGCGGGGGGGCCGGGCTCACCCCTCCACTTT	CASSEAGGPGSPLHF
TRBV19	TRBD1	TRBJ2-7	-	TGTGCCAGTAGTCCTCGACAGGGGAGGTCCTACGAGCAGTACTTC	CASSPRQGRSYEQYF
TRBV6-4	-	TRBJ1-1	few	TGTGCCAGCCGGTCTACAGATATGAACACTGAAGCTTTCTTT	CASRSTDMNTEAFF
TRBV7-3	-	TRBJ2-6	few	TGTGCCAGCAGCCCGGGGAGGGGGGCCAACGTCCTGACTTTC	CASSPGRGANVLTF
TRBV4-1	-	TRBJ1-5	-	TGCGCCAGCAGCCAAGATCTAGTAAATCAGCCCCAGCATTTT	CASSQDLVNQPQHF
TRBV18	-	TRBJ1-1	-	TGTGCCAGCTCACCGGAGGGCGGGGACACTGAAGCTTTCTTT	CASSPEGGDTEAFF
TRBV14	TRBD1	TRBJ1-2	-	TGTGCCAGCAGCCCGGTGGGGACAGGAACTAACTATGGCTACACCTTC	CASSPVGTGTNYGYTF
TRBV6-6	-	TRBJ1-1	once	TGTGCCAGCAGTTCCCCGGGGGGTCGAAACACTGAAGCTTTCTTT	CASSSPGGRNTEAFF
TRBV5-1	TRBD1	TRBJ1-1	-	TGCGCCAGCAGCTTCGACGGACAGGGGGCGGGGAACACTGAAGCTTTCTTT	CASSFDGQGAGNTEAFF
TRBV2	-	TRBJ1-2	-	TGTGCCAGCAGTGAAGGGTTAGGGGGTTATGGCTACACCTTC	CASSEGLGGYGYTF
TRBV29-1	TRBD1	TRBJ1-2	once	TGCAGCGTTGTTAGGGGGCCGGACTATGGCTACACCTTC	CSVVRGPDYGYTF
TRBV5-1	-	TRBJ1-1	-	TGCGCCAGCAGCCTTGCTTCGGGGAACACTGAAGCTTTCTTT	CASSLASGNTEAFF
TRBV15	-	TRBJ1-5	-	TGTGCCACCAGCAGAGACCGGGTTGGCAATCAGCCCCAGCATTTT	CATSRDRVGNQPQHF
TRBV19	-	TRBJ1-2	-	TGTGCCAGTAGTACGGGGGGCGGTTCGTATGGCTACACCTTC	CASSTGGGSYGYTF
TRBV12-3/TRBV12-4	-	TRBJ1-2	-	TGTGCCAGCAGTTTCCAGGAAAACTATGGCTACACCTTC	CASSFQENYGYTF
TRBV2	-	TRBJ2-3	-	TGTGCCAGCAGGTCACTAGAAGCGACGCAGTATTTT	CASRSLEATQYF
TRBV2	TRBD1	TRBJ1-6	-	TGTGCCAGCAGGACTTGGGGGACAGGGACTTCACCCCTCCACTTT	CASRTWGTGTSPLHF
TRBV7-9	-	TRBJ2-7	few	TGTGCCAGCAGCTTAGATGGGACTCCCTACGAGCAGTACTTC	CASSLDGTPYEQYF
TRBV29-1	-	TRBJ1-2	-	TGCAGCGTTGGGGCAAAAGGCTCAGTTAACTATGGCTACACCTTC	CSVGAKGSVNYGYTF
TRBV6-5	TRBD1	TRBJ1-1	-	TGTGCCATTGCGAGGGACAGGGACACTGAAGCTTTCTTT	CAIARDRDTEAFF
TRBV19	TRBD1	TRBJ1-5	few	TGTGCCAGTAGTGGGACAGGGGGCCGGCAGCCCCAGCATTTT	CASSGTGGRQPQHF
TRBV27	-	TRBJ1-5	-	TGTGCCAGCAGTTTATCGACGGACTCCGGAGGACATCAGCCCCAGCATTTT	CASSLSTDSGGHQPQHF
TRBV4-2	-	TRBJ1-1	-	TGTGCCAGCAGCCCCCCCGATGCCCCACAGAACACTGAAGCTTTCTTT	CASSPPDAPQNTEAFF
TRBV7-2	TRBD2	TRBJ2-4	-	TGTGCCAGCAGCTCATCTAGCGGCGGGGACATTCAGTACTTC	CASSSSSGGDIQYF
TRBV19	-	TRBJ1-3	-	TGTGCCAGTGGGGCGGATGGAAACACCATATATTTT	CASGADGNTIYF
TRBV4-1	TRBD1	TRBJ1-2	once	TGCGCCAGCAGCCGACCCACAGGGGAATTATGGGGCTACACCTTC	CASSRPTGELWGYTF
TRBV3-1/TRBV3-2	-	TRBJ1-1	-	TGTGCCAGCAGCTACAGGGCCGGCACAATGAATCCCAATGAAGCTTTCTTT	CASSYRAGTMNPNEAFF
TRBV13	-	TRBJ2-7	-	TGTGCCAGCAGGTCAGGATTCTCCTACGAGCAGTACTTC	CASRSGFSYEQYF
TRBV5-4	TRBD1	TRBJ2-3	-	TGTGCCAGCAGCTTTAGTGGTACGGGACAGGGGGGAGATACGCAGTATTTT	CASSFSGTGQGGDTQYF
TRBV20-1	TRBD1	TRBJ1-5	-	TGCAGTGCTAGTATACCAGGGGGGTTCAGCAATCAGCCCCAGCATTTT	CSASIPGGFSNQPQHF
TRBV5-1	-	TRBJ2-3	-	TGCGCCAGCAGCGAGGGGGTGGGCACAGATACGCAGTATTTT	CASSEGVGTDTQYF
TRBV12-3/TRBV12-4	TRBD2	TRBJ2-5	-	TGTGCCAGCAGAAGCGGGATACAAGAGACCCAGTACTTC	CASRSGIQETQYF
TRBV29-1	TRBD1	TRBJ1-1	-	TGCAGCGTGGGGACAGCAAGGGGGACTGAAGCTTTCTTT	CSVGTARGTEAFF